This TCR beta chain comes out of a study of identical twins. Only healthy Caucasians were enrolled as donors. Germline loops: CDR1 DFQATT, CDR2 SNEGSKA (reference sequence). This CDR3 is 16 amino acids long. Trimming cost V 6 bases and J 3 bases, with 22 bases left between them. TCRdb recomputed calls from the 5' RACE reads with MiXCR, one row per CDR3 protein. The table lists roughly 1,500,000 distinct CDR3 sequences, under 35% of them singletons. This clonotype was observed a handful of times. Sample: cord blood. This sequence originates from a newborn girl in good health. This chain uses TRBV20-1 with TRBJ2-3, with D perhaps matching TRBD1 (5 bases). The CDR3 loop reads CSAYLGAHVGTDTQYF. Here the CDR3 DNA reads TGCAGTGCCTACCTTGGGGCCCACGTAGGGACAGATACGCAGTATTTT.